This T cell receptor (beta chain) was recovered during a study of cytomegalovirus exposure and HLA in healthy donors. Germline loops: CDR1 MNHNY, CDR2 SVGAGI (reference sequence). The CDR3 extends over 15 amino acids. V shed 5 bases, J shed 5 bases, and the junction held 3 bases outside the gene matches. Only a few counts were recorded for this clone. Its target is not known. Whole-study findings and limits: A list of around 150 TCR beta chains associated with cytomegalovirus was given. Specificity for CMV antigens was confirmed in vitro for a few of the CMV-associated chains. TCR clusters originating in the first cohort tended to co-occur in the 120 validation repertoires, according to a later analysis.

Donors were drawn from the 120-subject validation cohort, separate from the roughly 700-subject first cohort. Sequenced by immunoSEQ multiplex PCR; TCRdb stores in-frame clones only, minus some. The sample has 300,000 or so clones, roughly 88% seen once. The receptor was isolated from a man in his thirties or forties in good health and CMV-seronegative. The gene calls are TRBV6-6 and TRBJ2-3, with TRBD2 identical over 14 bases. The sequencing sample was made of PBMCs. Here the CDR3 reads CASSRGTSGGDTQYF. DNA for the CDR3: TGTGCCAGCAGTAGAGGGACTAGCGGGGGAGATACGCAGTATTTT.